The source of this TCR beta chain is a study of cytomegalovirus exposure and HLA in healthy donors. Broader study findings: A later analysis found common viral pathogens apparently linked to several of the most significant clusters.

The sample holds a few counts of this clone. The antigen is not known. The PCR employed 60 Vbeta primers together with 13 Jbeta primers. Sequenced by immunoSEQ multiplex PCR; TCRdb stores in-frame clones only, minus some. The profile covers approximately 120,000 clones, with roughly 85% appearing a single time and approximately 3.5% taken by the ten largest. CDR3 length: 16 amino acids. V lost 4 bases, J lost 0 bases, and 13 bases lay in between. CDR1 and CDR2 (germline): LNHDA, SQIVND (reference sequence). This rearrangement joins TRBV19 to TRBJ1-3, with a possible D match to TRBD1 (5 bases). The sample taken for sequencing was PBMCs. This TCR was recovered from a woman aged 40 to 50 in good health and CMV-seropositive. The CDR3 nucleotides are TGTGCCAGTAGTAACGCCCGGGGGGACTCTGGAAACACCATATATTTT. Translated: CASSNARGDSGNTIYF.